The sequence of this TCR beta chain was determined in a study of Graves' ophthalmopathy and Graves' hyperthyroidism. Beta-chain TCR CDR3 regions were amplified from RNA transcripts. First-round RT-PCR used HTBI primers; second-round multiplex PCR followed. MiXCR, run by TCRdb on the multiplex PCR reads, gives a single entry per CDR3 protein. The table lists about 640,000 distinct CDR3 sequences, under 50% of them singletons. Trimming removed 4 bases from V and 11 bases from J, with 21 bases in between. CDR3 size: 15 residues. CDR1 and CDR2 (germline): SGHNT, YENEEA. Sample: peripheral blood. The chain links TRBV11-3 to TRBJ1-5, with a tentative D call TRBD1 (6 bases). This clonotype was sampled from an adult man with Graves' ophthalmopathy. Written as DNA, the CDR3 is TGTGCCAGCAGCTCACGGGGGGGGGCTCAAGAGACCCAGCATTTT. Its translation: CASSSRGGAQETQHF.